The 14 T cell receptor beta chains below come from one sample, sequenced in a study of blood T cells in healthy people across ages. Next came a second PCR, run for about 7 to 12 cycles, which used a sample-barcoded 5' primer along with a J-beta primer mix. TCRdb reprocessed the 5' RACE reads via MiXCR and lists one record per CDR3 protein. The data hold 750,000 to 1,000,000 distinct CDR3 sequences, with about 29% observed a single time. Separately, the same data were catalogued under a study of T cells of mothers and their children.

The sample consisted of blood. The receptor set was obtained from a woman aged 40 to 49 in good health.

This clonotype was seen a handful of times. V and J are TRBV6-6 and TRBJ2-1; 11 bases match TRBD1. V dropped 0 bases and J dropped 14; count of bases not matched to a gene: 6. Germline CDR1 and CDR2: MNHNY and SVGAGI (reference sequence). The CDR3 length is 14 residues. This CDR3 reads CASSYSDRGRFEFF. The CDR3, as DNA: TGTGCCAGCAGTTACTCGGACAGGGGGCGATTTGAGTTCTTC.

This clonotype was counted between two and nine times. The V call is TRBV19, the J call TRBJ2-6; D not resolved. Trimming stripped 8 bases from V and 2 bases from J, with 10 bases between. CDR3 length: 14 amino acids. Looked up from germline, CDR1 is LNHDA and CDR2 is SQIVND (reference sequence). In nucleotides, the CDR3 is TGTGCCAGTTTCGACTGGGCTGGGGCCAACGTCCTGACTTTC. Amino acid sequence: CASFDWAGANVLTF.

Ten or more counts support this clonotype. The V call is TRBV5-6, the J call TRBJ2-1, with D hard to call. This CDR3 spans 18 amino acids. Trimming took 0 bases from V and 2 from J, leaving 18 bases between them. Germline CDR1 SGHDT, CDR2 YYEEEE. Here the CDR3 reads CASSLGAAGALTYNEQFF. Written as DNA, the CDR3 is TGTGCCAGCAGCTTGGGGGCGGCAGGCGCACTTACCTACAATGAGCAGTTCTTC.

The V call is TRBV7-2, the J call TRBJ2-7; tentatively, D is TRBD2 (7 bases). In germline, CDR1 is SGHTA, CDR2 FQGNSA. V was clipped by 1 base and J by 9 bases, with 19 bases between them. This CDR3 has 15 residues. The CDR3 here is CASSLVSGGRLGQYF. CDR3 sequence (DNA): TGTGCCAGCAGCTTAGTGTCGGGGGGCCGTTTGGGGCAGTACTTC.

This clonotype has more than one count but fewer than ten. This chain joins TRBV7-2 and TRBJ2-3, with 11 bases aligning to TRBD1. CDR1 and CDR2 from the germline V gene are SGHTA and FQGNSA. With V trimmed by 8 bases and J by 0 bases, 13 bases remained unmatched. The CDR3 has 18 amino acids. CDR3 coding DNA: TGTGCCAGCCCGGTCGGACAGGGGGCCCGAATTAGCACAGATACGCAGTATTTT. It translates to CASPVGQGARISTDTQYF. Based on the CDR3 plus reference TRBV7-2 and TRBJ2-3, the full variable domain is GAGVSQSPSNKVTEKGKDVELRCDPISGHTALYWYRQSLGQGLEFLIYFQGNSAPDKSGLPSDRFSAERTGGSVSTLTIQRTQQEDSAVYLCASPVGQGARISTDTQYFGPGTRLTVL.

This sequence joins TRBV18 and TRBJ1-6; TRBD1 is a possible D gene (6 bases). Germline V lookup: CDR1 KGHSH, CDR2 LQKENI. Trimming took off 5 bases at V and 5 bases at J, with 10 bases between the two ends. The CDR3 loop spans 14 amino acids. CDR3 nucleotide sequence: TGTGCCAGCTCAAGGGACACTCATAATTCACCCCTCCACTTT. This sequence encodes CASSRDTHNSPLHF. The full variable domain, with the rest looked up from reference TRBV18 and TRBJ1-6, is NAGVMQNPRHLVRRRGQEARLRCSPMKGHSHVYWYRQLPEEGLKFMVYLQKENIIDESGMPKERFSAEFPKEGPSILRIQQVVRGDSAAYFCASSRDTHNSPLHFGNGTRLTVT.

As to this clonotype: It may be a read error: a sequence one base away is much more abundant. The chain couples TRBV20-1 to TRBJ2-1; the match to TRBD2 covers 11 bases. Gene TRBJ2-7 matches the end of the DNA better, so the J call may be wrong. CDR3 length equals 14 residues. Germline CDR1 is DFQATT and CDR2 is SNEGSKA (reference sequence). The CDR3 nucleotides are TGCAGTGCTAGATATAGCGGGGGGGACAATGAGCAGTACTTC. Amino acid sequence: CSARYSGGDNEQYF.

CDR3 sequence reads: CASSLLGPELGYTF. For the CDR3, the DNA is TGTGCCAGCAGCCTGTTGGGCCCCGAATTGGGCTACACCTTC. The chain employs TRBV5-6 and TRBJ1-2; D is undetermined. This CDR3 has 14 residues. Germline lookup yields CDR1 SGHDT and CDR2 YYEEEE. V gave up 4 bases and J gave up 8 bases, with 18 bases separating them.

The chain joins TRBV12-3 or TRBV12-4 to TRBJ1-4, with D possibly TRBD1 on 5 matching bases. V lost 4 bases and J lost 2, with 14 bases in between. This CDR3 is built from 16 residues. CDR3 DNA: TGTGCCAGCAGTTCCCAGGGTAGGATCACTAATGAAAAACTGTTTTTT. This gives the protein CASSSQGRITNEKLFF.

The J gene is TRBJ2-3, the V gene TRBV28; 8 nucleotides match TRBD1. J was trimmed by 14 bases and V by 2 bases; bases with no gene match: 9. CDR1 is MDHEN, CDR2 SYDVKM, per germline. The CDR3 loop spans 13 amino acids. The CDR3 sequence is CASSLPTDREPYF. The CDR3 DNA reads TGTGCCAGCAGTTTACCCACGGACAGGGAGCCGTATTTT. Full variable domain (missing parts from reference TRBV28 and TRBJ2-3): DVKVTQSSRYLVKRTGEKVFLECVQDMDHENMFWYRQDPGLGLRLIYFSYDVKMKEKGDIPEGYSVSREKKERFSLILESASTNQTSMYLCASSLPTDREPYFGPGTRLTVL.

This clonotype was found once. A read error may be the cause here, since a much bigger clone is one base away. This sequence joins TRBV3-1 and TRBJ2-1; D ambiguous. TRBJ2-7 matches the DNA end more closely, so the J call is doubtful. The germline V gene encodes CDR1 LGHDT and CDR2 YNNKEL (reference sequence). CDR3 length equals 16 residues. CDR3 in amino acids: CASSPEASNSYNEQYF. CDR3 coding DNA: TGTGCCAGCAGCCCTGAAGCCTCGAACTCCTACAATGAGCAGTACTTC.

This clonotype has only a few counts. The CDR3 region is CASSQNYNEQFF. The CDR3 DNA follows: TGTGCCAGCAGTCAAAACTACAATGAGCAGTTCTTC. The chain carries TRBV27 and TRBJ2-1, with D unresolved. The V end lost 5 bases, the J end lost 3 bases, and 5 bases lay between the germline ends. Germline assignment: CDR1 MNHEY and CDR2 SMNVEV (reference sequence). The CDR3 is 12 residues long.

With respect to this clonotype: This may be a read error: a much more frequent sequence differs by one nucleotide. The chain links TRBV21-1 to TRBJ1-2. TRBV21-1 is annotated as a pseudogene. CDR3 size: 16 residues. CDR3 nucleotide sequence: TGTGCCAGCAGCCGAGCTTCAAACATGGTAATCTATGGCTACACCTTC. Its protein is CASSRASNMVIYGYTF.

This clonotype has just a few counts. The rearrangement joins TRBV28 to TRBJ2-7; 12 positions agree with TRBD2. Trimming took 5 bases from V and 2 from J; bases not matched to a gene: 10. CDR1 and CDR2 from the germline V gene are MDHEN and SYDVKM. The CDR3 has 17 residues. The DNA for the CDR3 is TGTGCCAGCAGTATGACTAGCGGGGGCCCCCAACCCTACGAGCAGTACTTC. This translates into CASSMTSGGPQPYEQYF. The entire variable domain, with the rest obtained from reference TRBV28 and TRBJ2-7, is as follows: DVKVTQSSRYLVKRTGEKVFLECVQDMDHENMFWYRQDPGLGLRLIYFSYDVKMKEKGDIPEGYSVSREKKERFSLILESASTNQTSMYLCASSMTSGGPQPYEQYFGPGTRLTVT.